These 23 T cell receptor beta chains were sequenced from one sample in a study of blood T cell repertoires in COVID-19. Profiling relied on immunoSEQ multiplex PCR, and the TCRdb table lists in-frame clones only, not all of them. The repertoire consists of 300,000 to 350,000 clones, with just over 85% occurring once and the leading ten covering 4% to 5%. Material for sequencing was PBMCs or T cells enriched from blood (not recorded which). The receptors shown here come from a woman in her 40s with acute COVID-19.

This clone occurred a few times. This chain uses TRBV7-2 with TRBJ2-1, with D maybe TRBD2 (7 bases). The V gene lost 2 bases and the J gene lost 7 bases, with 21 bases spanning the gap. The CDR3 totals 17 residues. Germline V lookup: CDR1 SGHTA, CDR2 FQGNSA. CDR3 bases: TGTGCCAGCAGCTTAAGGGGAGACAGGAGGGGACTAAATGAGCAGTTCTTC. It translates to CASSLRGDRRGLNEQFF.

The chain recombines TRBV5-1 with TRBJ2-7; weak D call: TRBD2 (6 bases). CDR1 SGHRS and CDR2 YFSETQ come from the germline V gene. The CDR3 has 14 amino acids. Trimming removed 2 bases from V and 6 bases from J, with 15 bases in between. CDR3 loop: CASSLGGARGEQYF. CDR3 bases: TGCGCCAGCAGCTTAGGAGGGGCCCGAGGCGAGCAGTACTTC.

The J gene is TRBJ1-4, the V gene TRBV5-1, with TRBD1 matching 7 bases. This CDR3 is built from 16 residues. The ends lost 0 bases at V and 5 bases at J; junction bases unmatched: 7. The germline V gene encodes CDR1 SGHRS and CDR2 YFSETQ. CDR3: CASSLAGGRGNEKLFF. As DNA, the CDR3 is TGCGCCAGCAGCTTGGCCGGGGGCAGGGGGAATGAAAAACTGTTTTTT.

The chain employs TRBV15 and TRBJ2-7; tentatively, D is TRBD1 (6 bases). The CDR3 covers 13 residues. The ends were cut back, 3 bases at V and 3 bases at J, with 9 bases in the middle. The germline gives CDR1 LNHNV, CDR2 YYDKDF (reference sequence). CDR3: CATSRQGYYEQYF. In DNA form, the CDR3 reads TGTGCCACCAGCAGGCAGGGGTACTACGAGCAGTACTTC.

The chain has TRBV2 and TRBJ1-2, with 7 bases matching TRBD1. Per the germline V gene, CDR1 is SNHLY and CDR2 is FYNNEI. The CDR3 length is 14 residues. V lost 4 bases and J lost 0; bases outside the gene matches: 2. The CDR3 nucleotides are TGTGCCAGCAGTGGTCAGGGGGCTAACTATGGCTACACCTTC. The encoded protein is CASSGQGANYGYTF.

The chain links TRBV29-1 to TRBJ2-1; 7 bases align to TRBD1. CDR3 length: 15 amino acids. CDR1 is SQVTM, CDR2 ANQGSEA, per germline. V lost 2 bases and J lost 10; bases outside the gene matches: 14. CDR3 DNA: TGCAGCGTTGAAAAGGGGGCTGGTTCCCCCTGGGAGCAGTTCTTC. Its protein is CSVEKGAGSPWEQFF.

The chain joins TRBV25-1 to TRBJ1-1, with a weak D call TRBD1 (6 bases). Germline assignment: CDR1 MGHDK and CDR2 SYGVNS. The CDR3 runs 13 residues. Trimming stripped 7 bases from V and 1 base from J, with 10 bases between. For the CDR3, the DNA is TGTGCCAGCAACACAGGGCCGAACACTGAAGCTTTCTTT. Encoded protein: CASNTGPNTEAFF.

The V gene is TRBV12-3 or TRBV12-4, the J gene TRBJ1-1; D ambiguous. The length of the CDR3 is 11 residues. Deletions cut 8 bases from V and 2 bases from J, with 6 bases between. CDR3 coding DNA: TGTGCCAGCGGCCCCAACACTGAAGCTTTCTTT. Amino acid sequence: CASGPNTEAFF.

The V call is TRBV11-2, the J call TRBJ1-2; unclear D gene. Trimming took 4 bases from V and 4 from J, leaving 4 bases between them. Germline CDR1 is SGHAT and CDR2 is FQNNGV. The CDR3 has 11 amino acids. CDR3 bases: TGTGCCAGCAGCTACACCTATGGCTACACCTTC. This codes for CASSYTYGYTF.

The chain has TRBV28 and TRBJ2-2; D possibly corresponds to TRBD1 (5 bases). The CDR3 sequence is 14 residues long. Germline CDR1 and CDR2: MDHEN and SYDVKM. V was cut by 1 base and J by 6 bases, with 9 bases left in between. CDR3: CASSLSRVSGELFF. CDR3 nucleotides: TGTGCCAGCAGTTTATCCAGGGTGTCCGGGGAGCTGTTTTTT.

The chain combines TRBV11-2 with TRBJ2-2; TRBD1 matches 10 bases. With V trimmed by 3 bases and J by 4 bases, 2 bases remained unmatched. The CDR3 sequence is 15 residues long. The germline V gene has CDR1 SGHAT and CDR2 FQNNGV. This CDR3 reads CASSFGTGVTGELFF. The CDR3 nucleotides read TGTGCCAGCAGCTTCGGGACAGGGGTCACCGGGGAGCTGTTTTTT.

The chain uses TRBV18 and TRBJ1-3; D unclear. In germline, CDR1 is KGHSH, CDR2 LQKENI. The CDR3 extends over 14 amino acids. The V gene lost 3 bases and the J gene lost 4 bases, with 10 bases spanning the gap. The CDR3 spells CASSPETRGNTIYF. CDR3 nucleotide sequence: TGTGCCAGCTCACCCGAAACGAGGGGAAACACCATATATTTT.

V usage is TRBV7-9 and J usage is TRBJ1-1; D gene unclear. CDR3 length equals 13 residues. CDR1 is SEHNR, CDR2 FQNEAQ, per germline (reference sequence). V lost 5 bases and J lost 1, with 8 bases in between. The CDR3 protein is CASSPSKNTEAFF. The CDR3 nucleotides read TGTGCCAGCAGCCCGAGCAAGAACACTGAAGCTTTCTTT.

The chain uses TRBV6-2 or TRBV6-3 and TRBJ2-2; TRBD2 matches at 11 bases. The CDR3 consists of 17 residues. Germline lookup yields CDR1 MNHEY and CDR2 SVGEGT. V shed 0 bases and J 0 bases; nucleotides not matched to a gene: 0. CDR3: CASSYSTSGTNTGELFF. The CDR3 DNA sequence: TGTGCCAGCAGTTACTCGACTAGCGGGACGAACACCGGGGAGCTGTTTTTT.

The gene calls are TRBV5-4 and TRBJ1-1; 9 bases are a match to TRBD1. Germline V gene sequence: CDR1 SGHNT, CDR2 YYREEE (reference sequence). This CDR3 spans 16 amino acids. Germline trimming cut 4 bases from V and 0 bases from J; bases unmatched to any gene: 7. The CDR3 sequence: CASSPGQGIMNTEAFF. CDR3 DNA sequence: TGTGCCAGCAGCCCCGGACAGGGGATCATGAACACTGAAGCTTTCTTT.

This clone appeared a few times. The chain uses TRBV19 and TRBJ2-1; 10 positions match TRBD1. Germline V CDR1 and CDR2: LNHDA, SQIVND (reference sequence). Trimming removed 6 bases from V and 2 bases from J; junction bases left unmatched: 10. The CDR3 totals 17 residues. CDR3 DNA sequence: TGTGCCAGTAGGGCGAATCGGGACAGGGGCCCCTACAATGAGCAGTTCTTC. Protein: CASRANRDRGPYNEQFF.

The chain combines TRBV19 with TRBJ2-2, with TRBD2 identical over 11 bases. CDR3 length equals 16 residues. With V trimmed by 3 bases and J by 6 bases, 6 bases remained unmatched. Germline V gene lookup returns CDR1 LNHDA and CDR2 SQIVND (reference sequence). CDR3 protein: CASSILLAGGAGELFF. In nucleotides, the CDR3 is TGTGCCAGTAGTATTTTGCTAGCGGGAGGAGCCGGGGAGCTGTTTTTT. Combining the CDR3 with reference TRBV19 and TRBJ2-2 gives the whole variable domain DGGITQSPKYLFRKEGQNVTLSCEQNLNHDAMYWYRQDPGQGLRLIYYSQIVNDFQKGDIAEGYSVSREKKESFPLTVTSAQKNPTAFYLCASSILLAGGAGELFFGEGSRLTVL.

This clone was counted between two and nine times. The chain uses TRBV28 and TRBJ2-2, with D hard to call. V shed 7 bases and J shed 5 bases, with 11 bases lying between them. This CDR3 spans 13 amino acids. CDR1 MDHEN and CDR2 SYDVKM come from the germline V gene. Written as DNA, the CDR3 is TGTGCCAGCATCCAAGGCGGTACCGGGGAGCTGTTTTTT. It yields the protein CASIQGGTGELFF.

This chain uses TRBV6-1 with TRBJ1-1; TRBD1 might be the D (5 bases). This CDR3 region has 14 residues. Looked up from germline, CDR1 is MNHNS and CDR2 is SASEGT. V was shortened by 1 base and J by 4 bases, with 10 bases between the two germline ends. This CDR3 reads CASSEVPTVTEAFF. CDR3 nucleotides: TGTGCCAGCAGTGAAGTCCCGACAGTCACTGAAGCTTTCTTT.

CDR3: CASSSSGSLLNEQFF. CDR3 nucleotide sequence: TGTGCCAGCAGCTCTAGCGGGAGTCTTTTAAATGAGCAGTTCTTC. The chain joins TRBV5-8 to TRBJ2-1, with 10 positions matching TRBD2. CDR1 and CDR2 (germline): SGHTS, YDEGEE. This CDR3 has 15 amino acids. The junction had 7 bases not matched to a gene; V was cut back by 3 bases and J by 7 bases.

The V gene is TRBV5-6, the J gene TRBJ2-7; TRBD1 aligns across 7 bases. The junction had 6 bases not matched to a gene; V was cut back by 6 bases and J by 3 bases. The germline V gene has CDR1 SGHDT and CDR2 YYEEEE. The CDR3 totals 13 residues. The CDR3 reads CASTKGQSYEQYF. DNA for the CDR3: TGTGCCAGCACCAAGGGACAGAGCTACGAGCAGTACTTC.

The chain carries TRBV5-1 and TRBJ2-3; maybe TRBD2 (7 bases). V lost 5 bases and J lost 0, with 22 bases in between. Germline CDR1 reads SGHRS; CDR2 reads YFSETQ. CDR3 length equals 18 residues. This chain's CDR3 is CASSGGALSSSSTDTQYF. CDR3 nucleotide sequence: TGCGCCAGCAGTGGGGGGGCTCTTTCGAGCTCGAGCACAGATACGCAGTATTTT.

This sequence joins TRBV5-1 and TRBJ2-3; TRBD1 matches 7 bases. V shed 4 bases, J shed 1 base, and the junction held 9 bases outside the gene matches. The length of the CDR3 is 16 residues. Germline V CDR1 and CDR2: SGHRS, YFSETQ. The CDR3 DNA follows: TGCGCCAGCAGCCACCCCCGACAGGGAGGCACAGATACGCAGTATTTT. Its translation is CASSHPRQGGTDTQYF.